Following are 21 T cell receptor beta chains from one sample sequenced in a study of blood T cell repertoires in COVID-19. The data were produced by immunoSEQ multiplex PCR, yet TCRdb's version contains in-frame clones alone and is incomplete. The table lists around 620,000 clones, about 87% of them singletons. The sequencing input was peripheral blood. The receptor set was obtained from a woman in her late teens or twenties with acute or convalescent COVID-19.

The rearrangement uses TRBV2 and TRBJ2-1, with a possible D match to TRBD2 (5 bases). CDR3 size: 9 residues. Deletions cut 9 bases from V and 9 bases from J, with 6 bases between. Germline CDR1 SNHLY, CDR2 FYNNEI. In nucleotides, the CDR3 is TGTGCCAGACGGGGTGAGCAGTTCTTC. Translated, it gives CARRGEQFF.

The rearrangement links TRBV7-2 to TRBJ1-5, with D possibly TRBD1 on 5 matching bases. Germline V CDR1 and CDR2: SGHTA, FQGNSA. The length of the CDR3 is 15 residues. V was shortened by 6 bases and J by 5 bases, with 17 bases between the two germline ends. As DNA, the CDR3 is TGTGCCAGCAGGGACACATCGGGCGGGGATCAGCCCCAGCATTTT. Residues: CASRDTSGGDQPQHF. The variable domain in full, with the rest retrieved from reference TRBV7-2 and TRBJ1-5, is GAGVSQSPSNKVTEKGKDVELRCDPISGHTALYWYRQSLGQGLEFLIYFQGNSAPDKSGLPSDRFSAERTGGSVSTLTIQRTQQEDSAVYLCASRDTSGGDQPQHFGDGTRLSIL.

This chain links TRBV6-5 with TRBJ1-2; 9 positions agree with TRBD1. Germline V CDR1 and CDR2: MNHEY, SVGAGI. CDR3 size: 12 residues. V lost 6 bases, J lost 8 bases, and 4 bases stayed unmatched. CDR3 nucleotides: TGTGCCAGCAGGCGACAGGGGGAAGGCTACACCTTC. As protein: CASRRQGEGYTF.

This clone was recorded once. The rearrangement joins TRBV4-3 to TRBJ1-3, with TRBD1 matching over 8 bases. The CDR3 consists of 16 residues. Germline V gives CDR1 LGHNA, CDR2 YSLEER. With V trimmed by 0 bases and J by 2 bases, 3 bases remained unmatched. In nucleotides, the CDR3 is TGCGCCAGCAGCCAAGATTGGACAGGGACTGGAAACACCATATATTTT. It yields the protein CASSQDWTGTGNTIYF.

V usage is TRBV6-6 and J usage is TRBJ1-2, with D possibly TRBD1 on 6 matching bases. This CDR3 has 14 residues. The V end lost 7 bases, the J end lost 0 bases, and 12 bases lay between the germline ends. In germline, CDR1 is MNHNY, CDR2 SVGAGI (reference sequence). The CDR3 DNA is TGTGCCAGCACCCTAGGGGGAGCTAACTATGGCTACACCTTC. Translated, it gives CASTLGGANYGYTF.

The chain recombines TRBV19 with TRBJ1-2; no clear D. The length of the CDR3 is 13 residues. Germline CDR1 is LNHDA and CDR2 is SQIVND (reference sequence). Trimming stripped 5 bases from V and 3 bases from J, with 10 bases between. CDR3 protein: CASSGGRHYGYTF. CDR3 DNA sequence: TGTGCCAGTAGTGGAGGTAGACACTATGGCTACACCTTC.

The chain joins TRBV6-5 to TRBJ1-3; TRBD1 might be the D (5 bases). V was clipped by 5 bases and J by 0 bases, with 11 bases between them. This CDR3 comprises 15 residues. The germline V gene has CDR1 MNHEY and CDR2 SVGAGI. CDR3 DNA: TGTGCCAGCAGTCTAGACAGCAACTCTGGAAACACCATATATTTT. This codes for CASSLDSNSGNTIYF.

This chain's CDR3 is CASSYLAGGSIQYF. As DNA, the CDR3 is TGTGCCAGCAGCTATCTAGCGGGGGGCTCCATTCAGTACTTC. The genes are TRBV7-2 and TRBJ2-4; the match to TRBD2 covers 11 bases. V trimming: 4 bases; J trimming: 9 bases; junction bases outside the gene matches: 5. Germline lookup yields CDR1 SGHTA and CDR2 FQGNSA. This CDR3 has 14 residues.

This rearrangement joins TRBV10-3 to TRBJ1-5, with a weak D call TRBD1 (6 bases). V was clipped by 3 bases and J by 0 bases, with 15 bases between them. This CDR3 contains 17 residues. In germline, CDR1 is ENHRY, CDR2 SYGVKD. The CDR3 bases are TGTGCCATCAGTGAAGGTGGGGGACATTTTAGCAATCAGCCCCAGCATTTT. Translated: CAISEGGGHFSNQPQHF.

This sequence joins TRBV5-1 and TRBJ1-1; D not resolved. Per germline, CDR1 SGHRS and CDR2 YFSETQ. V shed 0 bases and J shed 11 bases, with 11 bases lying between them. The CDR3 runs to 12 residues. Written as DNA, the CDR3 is TGCGCCAGCAGCTTGGCCGGGGAACGGGCTTTCTTT. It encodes CASSLAGERAFF.

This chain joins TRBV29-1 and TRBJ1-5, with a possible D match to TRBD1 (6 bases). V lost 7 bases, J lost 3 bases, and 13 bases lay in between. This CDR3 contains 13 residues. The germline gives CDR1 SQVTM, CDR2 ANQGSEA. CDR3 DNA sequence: TGCAGCGCTGGGGGGGCAGTCAATCAGCCCCAGCATTTT. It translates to CSAGGAVNQPQHF.

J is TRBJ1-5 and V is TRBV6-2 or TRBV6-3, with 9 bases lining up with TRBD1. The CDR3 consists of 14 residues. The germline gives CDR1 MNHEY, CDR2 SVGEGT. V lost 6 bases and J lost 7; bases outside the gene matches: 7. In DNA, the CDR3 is TGTGCCAGCAGCCGAGACAGGGGGGGACAGCCCCAGCATTTT. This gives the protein CASSRDRGGQPQHF.

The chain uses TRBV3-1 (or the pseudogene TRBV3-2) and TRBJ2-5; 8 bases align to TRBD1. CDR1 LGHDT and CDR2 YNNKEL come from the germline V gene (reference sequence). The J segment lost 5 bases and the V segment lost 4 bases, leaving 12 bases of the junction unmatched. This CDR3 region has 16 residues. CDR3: CASSPPLQGGRETQYF. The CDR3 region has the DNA TGTGCCAGCAGCCCACCCCTACAGGGGGGCAGGGAGACCCAGTACTTC.

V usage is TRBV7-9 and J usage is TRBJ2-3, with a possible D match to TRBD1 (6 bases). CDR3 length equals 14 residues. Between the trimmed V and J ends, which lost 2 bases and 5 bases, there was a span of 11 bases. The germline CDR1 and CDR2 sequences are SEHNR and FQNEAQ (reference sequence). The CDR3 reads CASSLTGSKDTQYF. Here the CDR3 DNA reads TGTGCCAGCAGCTTAACAGGGTCGAAAGATACGCAGTATTTT.

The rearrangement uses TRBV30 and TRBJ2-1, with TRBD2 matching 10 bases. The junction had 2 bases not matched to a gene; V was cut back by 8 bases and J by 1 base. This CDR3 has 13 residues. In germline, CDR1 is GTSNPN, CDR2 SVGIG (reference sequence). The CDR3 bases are TGTGCCCATAGCGGGGGGTCCTACAATGAGCAGTTCTTC. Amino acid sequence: CAHSGGSYNEQFF.

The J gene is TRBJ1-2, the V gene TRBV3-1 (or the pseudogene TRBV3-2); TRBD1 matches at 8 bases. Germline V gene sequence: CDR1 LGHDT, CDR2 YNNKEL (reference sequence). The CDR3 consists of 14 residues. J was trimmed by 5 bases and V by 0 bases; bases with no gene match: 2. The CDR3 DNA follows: TGTGCCAGCAGCCAAGACAGGGGGCCTTATGGCTACACCTTC. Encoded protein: CASSQDRGPYGYTF.

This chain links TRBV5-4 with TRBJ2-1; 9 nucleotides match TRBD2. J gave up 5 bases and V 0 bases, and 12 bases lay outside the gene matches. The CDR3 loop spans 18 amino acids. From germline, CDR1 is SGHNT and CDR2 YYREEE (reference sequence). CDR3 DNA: TGTGCCAGCAGCTTGGGCGCGGGGGGGCCGGGGGTGAACAATGAGCAGTTCTTC. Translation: CASSLGAGGPGVNNEQFF.

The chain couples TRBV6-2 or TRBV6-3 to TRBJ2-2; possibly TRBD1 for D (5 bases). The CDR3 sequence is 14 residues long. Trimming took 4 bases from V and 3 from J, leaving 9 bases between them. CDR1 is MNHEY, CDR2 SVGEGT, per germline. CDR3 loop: CASSSGKDTGELFF. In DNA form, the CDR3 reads TGTGCCAGCAGTTCAGGGAAGGACACCGGGGAGCTGTTTTTT.

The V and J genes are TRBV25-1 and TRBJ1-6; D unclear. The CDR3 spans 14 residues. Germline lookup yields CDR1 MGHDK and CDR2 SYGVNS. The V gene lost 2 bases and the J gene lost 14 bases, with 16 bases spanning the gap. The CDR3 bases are TGTGCCAGCAGTGAAAGCTTGGGAGCGAGGGCCCTCCACTTT. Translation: CASSESLGARALHF.

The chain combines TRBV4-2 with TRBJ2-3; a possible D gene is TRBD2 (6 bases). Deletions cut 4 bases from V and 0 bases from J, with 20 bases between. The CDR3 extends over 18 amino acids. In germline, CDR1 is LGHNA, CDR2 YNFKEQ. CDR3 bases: TGTGCCAGCAGCCCCCAATTTGAGGCGGGGACTAGCACAGATACGCAGTATTTT. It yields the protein CASSPQFEAGTSTDTQYF.

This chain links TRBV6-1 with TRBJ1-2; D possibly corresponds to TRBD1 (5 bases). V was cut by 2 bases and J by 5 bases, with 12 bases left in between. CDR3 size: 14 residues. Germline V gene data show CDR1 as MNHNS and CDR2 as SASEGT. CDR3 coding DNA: TGTGCCAGCAGTGAAAAGGAGGGACGGTATGGCTACACCTTC. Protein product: CASSEKEGRYGYTF.